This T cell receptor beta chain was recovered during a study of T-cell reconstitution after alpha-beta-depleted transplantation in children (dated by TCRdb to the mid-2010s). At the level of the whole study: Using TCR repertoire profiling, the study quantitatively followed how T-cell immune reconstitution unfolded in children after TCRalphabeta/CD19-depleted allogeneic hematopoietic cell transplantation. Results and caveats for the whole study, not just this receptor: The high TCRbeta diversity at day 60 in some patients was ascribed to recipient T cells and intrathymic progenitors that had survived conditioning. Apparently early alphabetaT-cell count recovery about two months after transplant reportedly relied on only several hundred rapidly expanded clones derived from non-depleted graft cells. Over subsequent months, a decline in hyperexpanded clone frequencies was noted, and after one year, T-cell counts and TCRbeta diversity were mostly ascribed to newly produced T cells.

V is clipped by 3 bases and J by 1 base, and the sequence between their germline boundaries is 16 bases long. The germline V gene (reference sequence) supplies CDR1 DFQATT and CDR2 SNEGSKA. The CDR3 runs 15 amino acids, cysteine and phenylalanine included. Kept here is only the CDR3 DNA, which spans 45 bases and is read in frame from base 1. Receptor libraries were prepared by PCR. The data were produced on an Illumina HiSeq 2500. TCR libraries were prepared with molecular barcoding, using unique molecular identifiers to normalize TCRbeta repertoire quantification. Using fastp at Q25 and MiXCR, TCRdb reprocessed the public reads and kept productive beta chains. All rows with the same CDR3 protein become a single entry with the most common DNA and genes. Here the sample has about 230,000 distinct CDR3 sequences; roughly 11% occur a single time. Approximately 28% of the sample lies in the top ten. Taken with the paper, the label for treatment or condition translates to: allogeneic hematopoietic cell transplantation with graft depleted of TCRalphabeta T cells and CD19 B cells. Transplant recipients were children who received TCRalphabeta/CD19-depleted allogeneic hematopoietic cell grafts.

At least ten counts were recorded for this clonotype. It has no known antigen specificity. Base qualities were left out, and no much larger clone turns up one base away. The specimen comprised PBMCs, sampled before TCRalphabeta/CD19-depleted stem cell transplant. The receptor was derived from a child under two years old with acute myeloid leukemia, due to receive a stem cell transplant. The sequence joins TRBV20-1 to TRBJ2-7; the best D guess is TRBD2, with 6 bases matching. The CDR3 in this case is CSASGAGSASYEQYF. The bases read TGCAGTGCTAGTGGGGCGGGAAGTGCGTCCTACGAGCAGTACTTC.